A selection of T cell receptor beta chains follows, all from one sample in a study of T-cell reconstitution after alpha-beta-depleted transplantation in children. TCRdb called the PCR reads again in MiXCR, with one record for every CDR3 protein. The sample lists around 600,000 distinct CDR3 sequences, under 12% occurring once. The sample was PBMCs from the stem cell graft donor, taken from the stem cell graft. The receptors shown here come from a human donor who donated a stem cell graft to a child with acute myeloid leukemia. Each CDR3 is given with its conserved first and last residue. Each record gives: clone size, CDR3 length, V gene, J gene, D gene, CDR3 protein, CDR3 DNA. The D gene is left open where the match is weak. The size of a clone is reported for some rows only, either as once, few or many, or as a class for expanded clones.

size: many; length: 13; V: TRBV12-3/TRBV12-4; J: TRBJ2-7; D: .; CDR3: CASSLGSLYEQYF; DNA: TGTGCCAGCAGTTTAGGGAGTCTCTACGAGCAGTACTTC
size: .; length: 14; V: TRBV5-1; J: TRBJ2-1; D: TRBD2; CDR3: CASSLQREANEQFF; DNA: TGCGCCAGCAGCTTGCAGCGGGAGGCCAATGAGCAGTTCTTC
size: many; length: 14; V: TRBV5-1; J: TRBJ2-1; D: TRBD1; CDR3: CASSRTGQGSEQFF; DNA: TGCGCCAGCAGCCGTACCGGACAGGGGTCTGAGCAGTTCTTC
size: .; length: 13; V: TRBV18; J: TRBJ1-5; D: .; CDR3: CASSPGQTQPQHF; DNA: TGTGCCAGCTCACCCGGACAGACCCAGCCCCAGCATTTT
size: .; length: 15; V: TRBV10-3; J: TRBJ2-3; D: TRBD2; CDR3: CAISIISGRADTQYF; DNA: TGTGCCATCAGTATAATCAGCGGGAGGGCGGATACGCAGTATTTT
size: few; length: 17; V: TRBV30; J: TRBJ2-5; D: TRBD2; CDR3: CAWSAPRLAGVGETQYF; DNA: TGTGCCTGGAGTGCCCCGAGGCTAGCGGGAGTCGGGGAGACCCAGTACTTC
size: many; length: 15; V: TRBV27; J: TRBJ2-1; D: TRBD1; CDR3: CASSLRTGGHNEQFF; DNA: TGTGCCAGCAGTTTAAGGACAGGGGGCCACAATGAGCAGTTCTTC
size: .; length: 16; V: TRBV20-1; J: TRBJ2-1; D: .; CDR3: CSARVARVTGHNEQFF; DNA: TGCAGTGCTAGAGTCGCTAGGGTAACGGGACACAATGAGCAGTTCTTC
size: many; length: 12; V: TRBV20-1; J: TRBJ2-3; D: .; CDR3: CSARDLEQYQYF; DNA: TGCAGTGCTAGAGACCTAGAGCAATATCAGTATTTT
size: many; length: 18; V: TRBV20-1; J: TRBJ1-4; D: .; CDR3: CSARSHGRVVATNEKLFF; DNA: TGCAGTGCTAGATCCCACGGTCGCGTAGTGGCAACTAATGAAAAACTGTTTTTT
size: few; length: 12; V: TRBV20-1; J: TRBJ2-7; D: .; CDR3: CSARGRSHEQYF; DNA: TGCAGTGCTAGGGGGAGGTCCCACGAGCAGTACTTC
size: many; length: 14; V: TRBV4-3; J: TRBJ2-3; D: .; CDR3: CASSQAWSSDTQYF; DNA: TGCGCCAGCAGCCAAGCCTGGTCATCAGATACGCAGTATTTT
size: many; length: 19; V: TRBV11-2; J: TRBJ2-6; D: .; CDR3: CASSLFGWISNSGANVLTF; DNA: TGTGCCAGCAGCTTATTCGGCTGGATCTCAAACTCTGGGGCCAACGTCCTGACTTTC
size: .; length: 17; V: TRBV4-3; J: TRBJ2-1; D: TRBD2; CDR3: CASSLLRGVGSYNEQFF; DNA: TGCGCCAGCAGCCTTCTACGGGGGGTAGGGTCCTACAATGAGCAGTTCTTC
size: .; length: 11; V: TRBV20-1; J: TRBJ2-3; D: .; CDR3: CSATITDTQYF; DNA: TGCAGTGCCACTATCACAGATACGCAGTATTTT
size: few; length: 16; V: TRBV15; J: TRBJ2-1; D: .; CDR3: CATSRDQGYTYNEQFF; DNA: TGTGCCACCAGCAGAGATCAGGGGTACACCTACAATGAGCAGTTCTTC
size: many; length: 13; V: TRBV29-1; J: TRBJ2-2; D: .; CDR3: CSVDQKGTGELFF; DNA: TGCAGCGTCGATCAAAAGGGGACCGGGGAGCTGTTTTTT
size: few; length: 16; V: TRBV5-1; J: TRBJ2-7; D: TRBD2; CDR3: CASSSGLAASSYEQYF; DNA: TGCGCCAGCAGCTCTGGACTAGCGGCCAGCTCCTACGAGCAGTACTTC
size: many; length: 16; V: TRBV29-1; J: TRBJ2-6; D: TRBD1; CDR3: CSVGTGGDTGANVLTF; DNA: TGCAGCGTTGGGACAGGGGGCGACACTGGGGCCAACGTCCTGACTTTC
size: .; length: 13; V: TRBV20-1; J: TRBJ1-3; D: .; CDR3: CSARTLSGNTIYF; DNA: TGCAGTGCTAGAACCCTCTCTGGAAACACCATATATTTT
size: .; length: 16; V: TRBV28; J: TRBJ2-7; D: TRBD1; CDR3: CASSSLTGGFFYEQYF; DNA: TGTGCCAGCAGTTCCCTGACAGGGGGTTTTTTCTACGAGCAGTACTTC
size: many; length: 15; V: TRBV7-2; J: TRBJ2-7; D: TRBD2; CDR3: CASSLETSGWYEQYF; DNA: TGTGCCAGCAGCTTAGAGACTAGCGGTTGGTATGAGCAGTACTTC
size: few; length: 13; V: TRBV29-1; J: TRBJ1-2; D: TRBD1; CDR3: CSARNDREDGYTF; DNA: TGCAGCGCCAGAAATGACAGGGAAGATGGCTACACCTTC
size: .; length: 15; V: TRBV20-1; J: TRBJ1-5; D: TRBD1; CDR3: CSAPRQGRGVQPQHF; DNA: TGCAGTGCTCCCCGACAGGGCAGGGGGGTTCAGCCCCAGCATTTT
size: .; length: 16; V: TRBV28; J: TRBJ2-1; D: .; CDR3: CASSLSGGIGNNEQFF; DNA: TGTGCCAGCAGTTTATCCGGGGGTATAGGCAACAATGAGCAGTTCTTC